Detailed here is one T cell receptor (beta chain). Its antigen is still unknown. The data were obtained in a study of T cell repertoires in cytomegalovirus infection. General observations from the study: HLA-C-restricted TCR beta clonotypes specific for CMV led the ex vivo response.

V was clipped by 0 bases and J by 0 bases, with 19 bases between them. Germline CDR1 is DFQATT and CDR2 is SNEGSKA (reference sequence). The CDR3 totals 18 residues. TCRdb re-called the reads with MiXCR, one entry per CDR3 protein. The sample lists almost 500,000 distinct CDR3 sequences, around 10% occurring once. The sequenced sample consisted of PBMCs. This clonotype was sampled from a human donor in good health (CMV status not recorded). Some clones in this sample may be carry-over from other donors' samples. This chain connects TRBV20-1 to TRBJ2-3; D gene ambiguous. The CDR3 here is CSARDPRARSQSTDTQYF. DNA for the CDR3: TGCAGTGCTAGAGATCCCCGTGCGAGGAGCCAGAGCACAGATACGCAGTATTTT.